The 2 T cell receptor beta chains listed next were all sequenced from one sample in a study of T cells expressing NK-cell markers. TCRdb re-called the 5' RACE reads; every CDR3 protein appears as one record, without DNA. This table holds hundreds of thousands of distinct CDR3 sequences. Sequencing was carried out using blood T cells: a sorted CD56 or NKG2C T cell subset, CD4+ or CD8+ T cells, or bulk PBMC T cells (not recorded which). These TCRs come from a woman aged 18 to 75 in good health.

The chain has TRBV2 and TRBJ1-6; as DNA is missing, the TRBD1 call by TCRdb cannot be tested. The CDR3 is 16 residues long. The V gene's germline CDR1 is SNHLY and CDR2 FYNNEI. The CDR3 sequence is CASSYETGTTNSPLHF.

V usage is TRBV19 and J usage is TRBJ2-2; TCRdb proposes TRBD1, but this gene call is untestable without DNA. Germline values: CDR1 LNHDA, CDR2 SQIVND (reference sequence). This CDR3 is 15 amino acids long. CDR3 amino acids: CASSFGHAHTGGLFF. The variable domain in full, completed from reference TRBV19 and TRBJ2-2, reads DGGITQSPKYLFRKEGQNVTLSCEQNLNHDAMYWYRQDPGQGLRLIYYSQIVNDFQKGDIAEGYSVSREKKESFPLTVTSAQKNPTAFYLCASSFGHAHTGGLFFGEGSRLTVL.